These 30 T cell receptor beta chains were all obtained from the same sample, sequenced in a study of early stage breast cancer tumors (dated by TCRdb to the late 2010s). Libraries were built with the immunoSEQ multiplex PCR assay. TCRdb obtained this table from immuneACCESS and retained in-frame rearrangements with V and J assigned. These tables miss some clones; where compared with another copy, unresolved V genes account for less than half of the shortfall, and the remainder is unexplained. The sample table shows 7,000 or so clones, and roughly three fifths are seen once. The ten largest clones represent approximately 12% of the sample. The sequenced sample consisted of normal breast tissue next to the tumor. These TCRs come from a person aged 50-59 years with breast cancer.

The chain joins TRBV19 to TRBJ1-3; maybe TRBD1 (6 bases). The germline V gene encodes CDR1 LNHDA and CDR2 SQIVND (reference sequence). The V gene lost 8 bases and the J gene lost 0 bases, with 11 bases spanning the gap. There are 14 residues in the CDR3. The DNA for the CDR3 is TGTGCCAGTGCCAGGGGACTCTCTGGAAACACCATATATTTT. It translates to CASARGLSGNTIYF. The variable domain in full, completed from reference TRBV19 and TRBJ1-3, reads DGGITQSPKYLFRKEGQNVTLSCEQNLNHDAMYWYRQDPGQGLRLIYYSQIVNDFQKGDIAEGYSVSREKKESFPLTVTSAQKNPTAFYLCASARGLSGNTIYFGEGSWLTVV.

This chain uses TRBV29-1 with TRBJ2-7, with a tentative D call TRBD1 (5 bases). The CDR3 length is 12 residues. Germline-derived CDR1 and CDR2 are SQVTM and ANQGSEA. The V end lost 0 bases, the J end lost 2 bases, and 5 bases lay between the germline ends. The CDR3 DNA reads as TGCAGCGTTGAAGAGGACACCTACGAGCAGTACTTC. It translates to CSVEEDTYEQYF.

The CDR3, as DNA: TGCAGCGTTGTGGGAGGGAGCTCCTACAATGAGCAGTTCTTC. Amino acid sequence: CSVVGGSSYNEQFF. This chain connects TRBV29-1 to TRBJ2-1; 7 bases are a match to TRBD2. Germline loops: CDR1 SQVTM, CDR2 ANQGSEA. There are 14 residues in the CDR3. Trimming removed 4 bases from V and 0 bases from J; junction bases left unmatched: 3.

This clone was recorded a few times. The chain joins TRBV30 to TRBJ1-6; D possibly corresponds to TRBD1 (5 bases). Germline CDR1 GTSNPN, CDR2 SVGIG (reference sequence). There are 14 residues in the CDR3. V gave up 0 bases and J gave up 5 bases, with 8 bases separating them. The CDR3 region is CAWSVGGDNSPLHF. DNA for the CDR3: TGTGCCTGGAGTGTGGGGGGAGATAATTCACCCCTCCACTTT.

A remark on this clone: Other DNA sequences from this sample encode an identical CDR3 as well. The CDR3: CASSPDRVGQETQYF. CDR3 nucleotides: TGCGCCAGCAGCCCGGACAGGGTTGGGCAAGAGACCCAGTACTTC. The chain uses TRBV5-1 and TRBJ2-5; 8 bases map to TRBD1. The junction had 7 bases not matched to a gene; V was cut back by 4 bases and J by 2 bases. There are 15 residues in the CDR3. CDR1 and CDR2 from the germline V gene are SGHRS and YFSETQ.

Here the CDR3 DNA reads TGTGCCAGCAGCGTAGGGAACGGGAGGAGTGAGCAGTTCTTC. This codes for CASSVGNGRSEQFF. The chain links TRBV9 to TRBJ2-1, with 7 bases that match TRBD2. The CDR3 has 14 amino acids. V was clipped by 0 bases and J by 9 bases; unmatched bases: 6. Germline CDR1 and CDR2: SGDLS and YYNGEE.

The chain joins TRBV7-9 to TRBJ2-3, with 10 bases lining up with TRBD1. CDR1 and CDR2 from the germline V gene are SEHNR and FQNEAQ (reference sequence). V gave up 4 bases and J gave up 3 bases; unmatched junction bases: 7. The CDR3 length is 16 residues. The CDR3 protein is CASSSSPGQGTDTQYF. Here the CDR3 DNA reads TGTGCCAGCAGCTCCTCCCCGGGACAGGGGACAGATACGCAGTATTTT.

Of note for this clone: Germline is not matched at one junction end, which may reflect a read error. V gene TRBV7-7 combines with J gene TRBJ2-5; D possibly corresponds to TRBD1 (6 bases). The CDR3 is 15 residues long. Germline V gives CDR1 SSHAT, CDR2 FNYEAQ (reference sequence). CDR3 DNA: TGTGCTAGCAGCTTAGGGGGTGGGCCTCAAGAGACCCAGTACTTC. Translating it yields CASSLGGGPQETQYF.

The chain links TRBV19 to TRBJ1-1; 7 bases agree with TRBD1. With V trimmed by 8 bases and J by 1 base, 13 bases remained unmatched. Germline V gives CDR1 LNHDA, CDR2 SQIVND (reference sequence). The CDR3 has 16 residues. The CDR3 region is CASRTPTTGQNTEAFF. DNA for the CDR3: TGTGCCAGTCGAACTCCAACGACAGGGCAGAACACTGAAGCTTTCTTT.

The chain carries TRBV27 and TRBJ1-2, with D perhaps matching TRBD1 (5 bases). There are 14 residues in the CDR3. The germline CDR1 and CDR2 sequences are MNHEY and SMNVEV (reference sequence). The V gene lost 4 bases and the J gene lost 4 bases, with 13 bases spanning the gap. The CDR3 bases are TGTGCCAGCAGTTGGCAGGGAGGGTCCTATGGCTACACCTTC. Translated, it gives CASSWQGGSYGYTF.

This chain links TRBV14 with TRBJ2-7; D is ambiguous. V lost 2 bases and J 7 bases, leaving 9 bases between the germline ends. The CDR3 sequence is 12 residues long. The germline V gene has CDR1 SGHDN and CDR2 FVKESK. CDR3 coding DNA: TGTGCCAGCAGCCAAATCCTGGGGGAGCAGTACTTC. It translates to CASSQILGEQYF.

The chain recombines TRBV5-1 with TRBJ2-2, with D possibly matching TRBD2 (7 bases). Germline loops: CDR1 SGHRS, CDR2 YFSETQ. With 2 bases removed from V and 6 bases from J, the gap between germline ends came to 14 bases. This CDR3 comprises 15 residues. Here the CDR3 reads CASSFASGGSGELFF. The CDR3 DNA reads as TGCGCCAGCAGCTTTGCTTCGGGGGGCTCCGGGGAGCTGTTTTTT.

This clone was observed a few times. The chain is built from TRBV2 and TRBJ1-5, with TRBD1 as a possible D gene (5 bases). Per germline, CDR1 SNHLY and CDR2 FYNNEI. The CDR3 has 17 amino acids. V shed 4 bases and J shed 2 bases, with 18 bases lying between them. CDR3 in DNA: TGTGCCAGCAGTGGAAATGTGGTCGGGGCAGGCAATCAGCCCCAGCATTTT. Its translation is CASSGNVVGAGNQPQHF.

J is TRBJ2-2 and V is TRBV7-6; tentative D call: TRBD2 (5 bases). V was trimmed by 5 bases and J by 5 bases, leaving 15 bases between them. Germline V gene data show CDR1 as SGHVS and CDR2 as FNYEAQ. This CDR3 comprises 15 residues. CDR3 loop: CASSLSSLGTGELFF. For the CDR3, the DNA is TGTGCCAGCAGCCTCTCTAGCCTAGGGACCGGGGAGCTGTTTTTT.

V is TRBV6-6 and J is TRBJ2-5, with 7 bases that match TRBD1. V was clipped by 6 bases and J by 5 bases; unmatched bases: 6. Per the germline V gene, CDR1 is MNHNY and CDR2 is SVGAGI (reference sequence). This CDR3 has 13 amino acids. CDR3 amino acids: CASSATGAETQYF. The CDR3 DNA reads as TGTGCCAGCAGCGCTACAGGGGCGGAGACCCAGTACTTC.

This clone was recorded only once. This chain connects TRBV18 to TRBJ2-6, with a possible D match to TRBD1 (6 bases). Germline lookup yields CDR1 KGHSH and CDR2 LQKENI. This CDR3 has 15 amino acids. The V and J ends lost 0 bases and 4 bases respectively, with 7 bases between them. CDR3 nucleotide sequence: TGTGCCAGCTCACCACCAGGGGGAGGGGCCAACGTCCTGACTTTC. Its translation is CASSPPGGGANVLTF.

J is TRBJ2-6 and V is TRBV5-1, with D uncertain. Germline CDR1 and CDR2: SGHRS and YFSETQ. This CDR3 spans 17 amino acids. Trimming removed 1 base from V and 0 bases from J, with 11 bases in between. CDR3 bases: TGCGCCAGCAGCTTGTTTCCTGGGCGCTCTGGGGCCAACGTCCTGACTTTC. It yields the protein CASSLFPGRSGANVLTF.

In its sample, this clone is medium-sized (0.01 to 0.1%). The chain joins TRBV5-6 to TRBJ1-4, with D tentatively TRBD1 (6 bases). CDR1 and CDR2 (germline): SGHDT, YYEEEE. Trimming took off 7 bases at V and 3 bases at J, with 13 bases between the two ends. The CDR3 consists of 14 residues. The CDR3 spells CASSKQGPNEKLFF. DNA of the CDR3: TGTGCCAGCTCTAAACAGGGTCCTAATGAAAAACTGTTTTTT.

The CDR3: CASSRGYQETQYF. Here the CDR3 DNA reads TGTGCCAGCAGTCGGGGGTACCAAGAGACCCAGTACTTC. This rearrangement joins TRBV11-3 to TRBJ2-5, with D perhaps matching TRBD2 (6 bases). CDR1 and CDR2 from the germline V gene are SGHNT and YENEEA. The CDR3 is 13 residues long. V lost 6 bases and J 0 bases, leaving 8 bases between the germline ends.

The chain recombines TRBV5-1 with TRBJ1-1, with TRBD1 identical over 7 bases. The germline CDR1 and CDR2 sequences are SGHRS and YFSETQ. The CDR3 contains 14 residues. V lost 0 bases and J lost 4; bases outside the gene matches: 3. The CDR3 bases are TGCGCCAGCAGCTTGGCGGCAGGGGGCACTGAAGCTTTCTTT. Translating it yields CASSLAAGGTEAFF.

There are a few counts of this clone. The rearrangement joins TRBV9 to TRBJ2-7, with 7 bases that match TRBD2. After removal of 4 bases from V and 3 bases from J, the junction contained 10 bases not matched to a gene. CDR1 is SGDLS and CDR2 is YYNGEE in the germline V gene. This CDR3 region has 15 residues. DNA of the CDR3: TGTGCCAGCAGCCCTGTGGGTAGCGGGCTCTACGAGCAGTACTTC. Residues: CASSPVGSGLYEQYF.

The CDR3 loop is CASSGQGELLYNEQFF. The CDR3 coding sequence is TGTGCCAGCAGCGGACAGGGGGAACTACTTTACAATGAGCAGTTCTTC. This chain joins TRBV27 and TRBJ2-1; 10 bases agree with TRBD1. In germline, CDR1 is MNHEY, CDR2 SMNVEV (reference sequence). V dropped 6 bases and J dropped 4; count of bases not matched to a gene: 9. The CDR3 is 16 amino acids.

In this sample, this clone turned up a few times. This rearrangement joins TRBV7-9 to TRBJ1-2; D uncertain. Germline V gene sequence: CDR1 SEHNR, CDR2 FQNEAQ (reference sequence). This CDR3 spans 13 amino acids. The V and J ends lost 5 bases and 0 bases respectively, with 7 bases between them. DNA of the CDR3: TGTGCCAGCAGCGTAGGATCTAACTATGGCTACACCTTC. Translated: CASSVGSNYGYTF.

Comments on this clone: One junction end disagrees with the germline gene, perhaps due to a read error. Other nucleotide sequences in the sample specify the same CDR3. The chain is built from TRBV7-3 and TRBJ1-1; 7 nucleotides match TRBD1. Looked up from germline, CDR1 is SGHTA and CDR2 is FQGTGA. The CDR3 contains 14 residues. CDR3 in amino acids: CASSRQGLNTEAFF. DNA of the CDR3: TGTGCCAGCAGCCGACAGGGCTTGAACACTGAAGCTTTTTTT.

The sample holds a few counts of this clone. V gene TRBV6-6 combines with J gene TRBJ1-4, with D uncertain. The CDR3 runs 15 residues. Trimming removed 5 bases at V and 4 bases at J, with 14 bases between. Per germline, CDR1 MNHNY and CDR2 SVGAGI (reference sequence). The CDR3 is CASSPRGGRNEKLFF. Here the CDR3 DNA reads TGTGCCAGCAGTCCCCGGGGAGGTCGTAATGAAAAACTGTTTTTT.

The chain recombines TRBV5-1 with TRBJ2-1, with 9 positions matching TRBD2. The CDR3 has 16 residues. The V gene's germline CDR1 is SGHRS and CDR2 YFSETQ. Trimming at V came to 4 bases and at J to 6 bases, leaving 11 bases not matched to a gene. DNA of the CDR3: TGCGCCAGCAGCCCAGGGGCGGCGGGAGGGCCCAATGAGCAGTTCTTC. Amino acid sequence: CASSPGAAGGPNEQFF.

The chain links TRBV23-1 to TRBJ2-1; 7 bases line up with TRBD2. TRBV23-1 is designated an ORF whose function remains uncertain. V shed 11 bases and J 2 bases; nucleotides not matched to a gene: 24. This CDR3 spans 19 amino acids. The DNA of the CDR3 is TGCGCCGGGAGAAGAACCCGCGGGAGTCCGTTCGGGCCCTACAATGAGCAGTTCTTC. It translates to CAGRRTRGSPFGPYNEQFF.

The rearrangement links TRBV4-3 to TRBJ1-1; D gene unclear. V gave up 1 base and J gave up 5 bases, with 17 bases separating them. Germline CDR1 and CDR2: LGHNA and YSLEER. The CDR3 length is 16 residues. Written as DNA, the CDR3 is TGCGCCAGCAGCCAAGTCTATGGCGTACTTGGTACTGAAGCTTTCTTT. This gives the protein CASSQVYGVLGTEAFF.

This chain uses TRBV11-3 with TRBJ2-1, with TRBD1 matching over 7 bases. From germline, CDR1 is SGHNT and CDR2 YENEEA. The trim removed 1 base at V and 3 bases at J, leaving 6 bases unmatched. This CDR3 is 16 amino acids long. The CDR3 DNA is TGTGCCAGCAGCTTAGGCCGGACAGGCGGCTACAATGAGCAGTTCTTC. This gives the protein CASSLGRTGGYNEQFF.

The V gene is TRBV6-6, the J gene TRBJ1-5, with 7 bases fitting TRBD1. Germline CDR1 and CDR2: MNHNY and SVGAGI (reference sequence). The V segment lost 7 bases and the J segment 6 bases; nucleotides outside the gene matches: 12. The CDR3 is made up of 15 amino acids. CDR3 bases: TGTGCCAGCAACACACAGGGGCCTACTCTTCAGCCCCAGCATTTT. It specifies CASNTQGPTLQPQHF.